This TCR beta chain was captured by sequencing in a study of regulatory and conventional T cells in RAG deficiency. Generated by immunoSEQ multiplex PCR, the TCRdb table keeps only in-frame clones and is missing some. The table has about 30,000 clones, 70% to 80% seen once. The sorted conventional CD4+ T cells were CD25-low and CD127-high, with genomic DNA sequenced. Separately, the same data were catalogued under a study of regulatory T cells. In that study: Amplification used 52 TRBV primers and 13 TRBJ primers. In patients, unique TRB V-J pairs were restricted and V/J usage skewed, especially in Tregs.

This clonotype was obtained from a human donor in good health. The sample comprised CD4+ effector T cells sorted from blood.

In DNA, the CDR3 is TGTGCCAGCAGCGTAGCTACCGAGGAGGGGAGGTATTTT. Translating gives CASSVATEEGRYF. This chain joins TRBV9 and TRBJ2-3, with D possibly being TRBD2 (6 bases). Per the germline V gene, CDR1 is SGDLS and CDR2 is YYNGEE. V dropped 0 bases and J dropped 14 bases, with 16 bases sitting between them. The CDR3 sequence is 13 residues long. Combining the CDR3 with reference TRBV9 and TRBJ2-3 gives the whole variable domain DSGVTQTPKHLITATGQRVTLRCSPRSGDLSVYWYQQSLDQGLQFLIQYYNGEERAKGNILERFSAQQFPDLHSELNLSSLELGDSALYFCASSVATEEGRYFGPGTRLTVL.